The text below deals with one TCR beta chain. The time point was: baseline, week 1 (first vaccination visit). Treatment given: pre-vaccination baseline after standard-of-care therapy. The record originates from a study of a mutant IDH1 vaccine in newly diagnosed glioma. Study details: Among treated patients, around 62% were male and about 38% female, and mean age was 40.4 years.

The assay was immunoSEQ multiplex PCR, and TCRdb's table has in-frame clones only and misses some. The data hold some 70,000 clones, with 75% to 85% observed a single time. V shed 7 bases and J shed 2 bases, with 15 bases lying between them. The germline CDR1 and CDR2 sequences are SGHTA and FQGNSA. There are 14 residues in the CDR3. V is TRBV7-2 and J is TRBJ2-7; a weak D match, TRBD2 (5 bases). The TCR originated in a man aged 50-60 years with glioma. Sequencing was performed on PBMCs, taken from a glioma patient treated with radiotherapy, temozolomide or both. CDR3 sequence: CASNSPGVTYEQYF. In DNA form, the CDR3 reads TGTGCCAGCAATTCCCCCGGGGTAACCTACGAGCAGTACTTC.